Included here is one T cell receptor beta chain sequence, with context. What antigen it recognizes has not been identified. No base quality information exists; no much larger clone differs at one position. The sample originates from a study of shared clonotypes between healthy human individuals (dated by TCRdb to about 2020). Study-wide context: The cohort included three men and two women between 18 and 49 years of age. For each donor, CD4 naive and CD4 memory were each given three plates, CD8 naive was given two plates, and CD8 memory was given one plate. To estimate repertoire size and how much clonotype sharing occurs between individuals, the study deeply sequenced the blood TCR repertoires of roughly 5 healthy adults. To increase sequencing depth and limit assay-specific biases, TCR repertoire library preparation and sequencing were carried out by different laboratories using diverse techniques. Leukapheresis yielded between about 0.85 and 9.5 billion PBMCs per donor. Study-wide conclusions, independent of this receptor: Clonotypes shared by all four sorted-subset donors showed higher generation probabilities than non-shared clonotypes. Incomplete sequencing was indicated by rarefaction of sorted-subset datasets, despite the large sequencing depth. Pairwise subsampling led to the expectation that sequencing depth would affect the degree of clonotype sharing among donors. The genetic and exposure-history diversity represented was limited by the small number of donors. Sharing across a handful of donors was observed for roughly 5.4% of naive CD4, over 3% of naive CD8, about 2.3% of memory CD4, and about 0.39% of memory CD8 clonotypes. Larger estimated clonotype richness was generally found for naive subsets than for memory subsets. Sampling was limited to blood, and TCR repertoires in tissue likely differ from TCR repertoires in blood.

The donors were healthy, HIV-negative adults who had no recently reported acute infections or vaccinations. All donors were Caucasian adults living in Nashville, Tennessee, USA. CD4+ T cells were enriched by magnetic negative selection; naive cells were then positively selected on CD45RA, and the negative fraction formed the memory subset. Blood was obtained by leukapheresis, after which PBMCs were separated by Ficoll-Histopaque density gradient centrifugation and cryopreserved in liquid nitrogen vapor phase. Analytical flow cytometry was used to check the purity and quantity of each magnetically sorted T cell population. Genomic DNA was isolated from every sorted fraction and measured by UV absorbance on a Nanodrop 2000c. TCR CDR3 regions were amplified from genomic DNA by multiplex PCR using the deep immunoSEQ assay. For each cell subset, the extracted genomic DNA was distributed evenly across all wells of several immunoSEQ 96-well plates, and each plate served as one replicate. For sorted subsets, approximately 210 ng of genomic DNA, equivalent to 25,000 to 35,000 T cell genomes, went into each replicate PCR. The purified libraries were quantified using a Qubit 3.0 fluorometer, sized with a Bioanalyzer 2100, and then quantified again using the KAPA Library Quantification kit. Each immunoSEQ 96-well plate was sequenced on its own single-read 150-cycle Illumina NextSeq 550 flow cell. The paper's data handling went like this. Because the immunoSEQ output held only junctional sequences and lacked quality scores, the filtering could not match the filtering applied to full-length reads. Sequences were annotated with PyIR, a Python wrapper for IgBLAST v1.9, using IMGT germline references to assign V/J genes and CDR3. Reads were removed for weak V/J assignments (E-value above 1e-6), missing CDR3, stop codons, out-of-frame junctions, or ambiguous translated residues. V3J clonotypes were defined as sequences sharing an identical inferred V gene, J gene, and CDR3 amino acid sequence. The percentage overlap between two repertoires was calculated by dividing the number of shared unique clonotypes by the size of the smaller repertoire. RTK rarefaction, the Chao1 estimator, and Recon v2.1 estimates of unobserved clonotypes were used to assess repertoire richness. Generation probabilities were computed with OLGA for all TCRbeta clonotypes obtained by the gDNA method from several donors. The table was pulled from immuneACCESS by TCRdb, which kept in-frame rearrangements only. Such tables lose some clones; where checked, under half of the loss comes from unresolved V genes, and the rest has no known cause. V, J and clone size reflect that table, while D and trimming were determined from the DNA. The sample table records more than 850,000 clones; about 80% of these occur just once. 0.5% to 0.6% of the sample goes to the ten largest clones.

V sheds 2 bases and J sheds 0 bases, leaving 7 bases between their ends. CDR1 is given as MNHEY and CDR2 as SVGAGI, both from the germline V gene. Including cysteine and phenylalanine, the CDR3 has 14 amino acids. Only the CDR3 part of the read is kept: 42 bases, read in frame from the first base. Recombination joined TRBV6-5 with TRBJ1-1, with a weak D call of TRBD1 (5 bases match). The TCR was taken from a man between 18 and 29 years old in good health. Some clones in this sample may be carry-over from other donors' samples. The sequencing sample was made of memory CD4+ T cells from PBMCs. The cell subset or site label here, explained by the study, means: CD45RA-negative fraction. Here the CDR3 is given as CASSYRGMNTEAFF. The bases read TGTGCCAGCAGTTACAGGGGTATGAACACTGAAGCTTTCTTT.